The 30 T cell receptor beta chains in this list originate from one sample, sequenced in a study of cytomegalovirus exposure and HLA in healthy donors. Use of 60 Vbeta and 13 Jbeta primers characterized the PCR. Some clones are missing from TCRdb's copy, which holds only in-frame ones; the method was immunoSEQ multiplex PCR. Here the sample spans around 130,000 clones, roughly 75% being singletons. Sequenced input: PBMCs. The receptors originated from a man under 40 in good health and CMV-seronegative.

The genes are TRBV4-1 and TRBJ2-1; tentative D call: TRBD2 (5 bases). The CDR3 extends over 13 amino acids. V was clipped by 1 base and J by 14 bases, with 15 bases between them. Germline values: CDR1 MGHRA, CDR2 YSYEKL. This CDR3 reads CASSQVGSAEEFF. In DNA form, the CDR3 reads TGCGCCAGCAGCCAAGTAGGTAGCGCGGAGGAGTTCTTC.

This clone was seen a single time. The CDR3 coding sequence is TGTGCCAGCAGCCGCCCACAGGGCACGGCCACAGATACGCAGTATTTT. Its protein is CASSRPQGTATDTQYF. The V and J genes are TRBV7-9 and TRBJ2-3, with D perhaps matching TRBD1 (6 bases). Germline assignment: CDR1 SEHNR and CDR2 FQNEAQ (reference sequence). V dropped 5 bases and J dropped 2 bases, with 17 bases sitting between them. The CDR3 sequence is 16 residues long.

This CDR3 is CASSQDGAGAGYNEQFF. In nucleotides, the CDR3 is TGCGCCAGCAGCCAAGATGGGGCGGGGGCCGGTTACAATGAGCAGTTCTTC. V is TRBV4-3 and J is TRBJ2-1, with D tentatively TRBD2 (7 bases). The germline CDR1 and CDR2 sequences are LGHNA and YSLEER. The CDR3 extends over 17 amino acids. The V gene lost 0 bases and the J gene lost 4 bases, with 16 bases spanning the gap.

The chain recombines TRBV28 with TRBJ2-7; D might be TRBD1 (6 bases). CDR3 length: 15 residues. V lost 5 bases and J 5 bases, leaving 19 bases between the germline ends. Germline values: CDR1 MDHEN, CDR2 SYDVKM. The CDR3 here is CASSHPRGGIHEQYF. The CDR3 DNA is TGTGCCAGCAGTCATCCGCGAGGGGGTATTCACGAGCAGTACTTC. Full variable domain (outside the CDR3, taken from reference TRBV28 and TRBJ2-7): DVKVTQSSRYLVKRTGEKVFLECVQDMDHENMFWYRQDPGLGLRLIYFSYDVKMKEKGDIPEGYSVSREKKERFSLILESASTNQTSMYLCASSHPRGGIHEQYFGPGTRLTVT.

This clone was seen only a few times. The chain uses TRBV9 and TRBJ2-5; a weak D match, TRBD2 (6 bases). V was shortened by 3 bases and J by 3 bases, with 12 bases between the two germline ends. Germline V gene lookup returns CDR1 SGDLS and CDR2 YYNGEE. This CDR3 contains 14 residues. For the CDR3, the DNA is TGTGCCAGCAGCGCCGGGACTCAAAAAGAGACCCAGTACTTC. It yields the protein CASSAGTQKETQYF. The full variable domain, its missing parts supplied by reference TRBV9 and TRBJ2-5, is DSGVTQTPKHLITATGQRVTLRCSPRSGDLSVYWYQQSLDQGLQFLIQYYNGEERAKGNILERFSAQQFPDLHSELNLSSLELGDSALYFCASSAGTQKETQYFGPGTRLLVL.

The gene calls are TRBV4-3 and TRBJ2-7, with 8 bases lining up with TRBD2. Trimming took 2 bases from V and 1 from J; bases not matched to a gene: 4. CDR1 LGHNA and CDR2 YSLEER come from the germline V gene. The CDR3 runs 15 residues. CDR3 in DNA: TGCGCCAGCAGCCAACTAGCGGGTGAGTCCTACGAGCAGTACTTC. Amino acid sequence: CASSQLAGESYEQYF.

The chain joins TRBV30 to TRBJ1-2; D is perhaps TRBD1 (5 bases). Germline V gene data show CDR1 as GTSNPN and CDR2 as SVGIG (reference sequence). The V end lost 0 bases, the J end lost 1 base, and 12 bases lay between the germline ends. This CDR3 is built from 15 residues. The CDR3 DNA follows: TGTGCCTGGAGTGTGCAGGGCGCTGTTAACTATGGCTACACCTTC. It translates to CAWSVQGAVNYGYTF.

The V call is TRBV4-1, the J call TRBJ1-6; D gene ambiguous. Per germline, CDR1 MGHRA and CDR2 YSYEKL. The V and J ends lost 2 bases and 16 bases respectively, with 12 bases between them. CDR3 size: 12 residues. The CDR3 nucleotides are TGCGCCAGCAGCCAACCGGACTTACGGCTCCACTTT. Amino acid sequence: CASSQPDLRLHF.

The chain links TRBV30 to TRBJ2-3; TRBD2 agrees at 7 bases. Trimming at V came to 4 bases and at J to 0 bases, leaving 4 bases not matched to a gene. This CDR3 has 14 amino acids. Germline lookup yields CDR1 GTSNPN and CDR2 SVGIG (reference sequence). The CDR3 is CAWKAGFSTDTQYF. CDR3 sequence (DNA): TGTGCCTGGAAAGCGGGGTTTAGCACAGATACGCAGTATTTT.

The chain recombines TRBV6-5 with TRBJ1-5; TRBD1 matches 7 bases. V was pared by 5 bases and J by 6 bases, with 7 bases of the junction left unmatched. CDR1 and CDR2 (germline): MNHEY, SVGAGI. The CDR3 covers 14 residues. The CDR3 sequence is CASSAQGSIQPQHF. The CDR3, as DNA: TGTGCCAGCAGTGCACAGGGGTCGATTCAGCCCCAGCATTTT.

The J gene is TRBJ1-5, the V gene TRBV7-2; 9 nucleotides agree with TRBD1. V lost 4 bases, J lost 5 bases, and 9 bases stayed unmatched. Germline-derived CDR1 and CDR2 are SGHTA and FQGNSA. The CDR3 totals 16 residues. For the CDR3, the DNA is TGTGCCAGCAGCTCCAGACAGGGGGGGGGTTATCAGCCCCAGCATTTT. It is translated as CASSSRQGGGYQPQHF.

This clone was seen just once. This chain connects TRBV7-2 to TRBJ2-5; 14 bases match TRBD2. Trimming removed 4 bases from V and 4 bases from J; junction bases left unmatched: 2. This CDR3 comprises 15 residues. In germline, CDR1 is SGHTA, CDR2 FQGNSA. The CDR3 DNA sequence: TGTGCCAGCAGCTCAGGACTAGCGGGGGGAGAGACCCAGTACTTC. Translated: CASSSGLAGGETQYF.

The chain combines TRBV7-9 with TRBJ2-5, with 9 positions matching TRBD1. The length of the CDR3 is 17 residues. Germline CDR1 is SEHNR and CDR2 is FQNEAQ (reference sequence). Trimming cost V 4 bases and J 2 bases; bases outside gene matches: 11. The CDR3 DNA reads TGTGCCAGCAGCTCGGGACAGGGCCGGACCGGTCAAGAGACCCAGTACTTC. It codes for CASSSGQGRTGQETQYF.

This rearrangement joins TRBV5-1 to TRBJ2-5; no firm D call. V dropped 3 bases and J dropped 2 bases, with 8 bases sitting between them. Germline V gene lookup returns CDR1 SGHRS and CDR2 YFSETQ. The CDR3 length is 13 residues. DNA for the CDR3: TGCGCCAGCAGCTCCCTAAATCAAGAGACCCAGTACTTC. Amino acids: CASSSLNQETQYF.

The J gene is TRBJ1-4, the V gene TRBV14; perhaps TRBD1 as D (6 bases). Per germline, CDR1 SGHDN and CDR2 FVKESK. The length of the CDR3 is 15 residues. The ends were cut back, 4 bases at V and 0 bases at J, with 9 bases in the middle. The CDR3 is CASSLRTATNEKLFF. The DNA of the CDR3 is TGTGCCAGCAGCCTACGGACAGCAACTAATGAAAAACTGTTTTTT.

The rearrangement links TRBV15 to TRBJ2-7, with 10 bases lining up with TRBD1. This CDR3 comprises 15 residues. CDR1 LNHNV and CDR2 YYDKDF come from the germline V gene (reference sequence). V gave up 4 bases and J gave up 2 bases; unmatched junction bases: 5. The CDR3 DNA reads as TGTGCCACCAGCACTCGACAGGGGGCGGCCTACGAGCAGTACTTC. This sequence encodes CATSTRQGAAYEQYF.

This clone was picked up one time. The CDR3 loop is CASSAGSANTGELFF. CDR3 in DNA: TGCGCCAGCTCTGCGGGGTCCGCGAACACCGGGGAGCTGTTTTTT. V usage is TRBV5-1 and J usage is TRBJ2-2; D perhaps matches TRBD2 (6 bases). Germline V gives CDR1 SGHRS, CDR2 YFSETQ. The CDR3 has 15 residues. V was clipped by 7 bases and J by 0 bases, with 13 bases between them.

This sequence joins TRBV2 and TRBJ2-5, with D possibly being TRBD2 (5 bases). Matching the DNA end better, TRBJ2-7 makes the J call doubtful. Germline assignment: CDR1 SNHLY and CDR2 FYNNEI. This CDR3 is built from 14 residues. Written as DNA, the CDR3 is TGTGCCAGCAGTGAAGCGGACTTCTCCTACGAGCAGTACTTC. This encodes CASSEADFSYEQYF.

This clone was detected once. The V gene is TRBV4-1, the J gene TRBJ1-2; TRBD1 aligns across 8 bases. The germline V gene has CDR1 MGHRA and CDR2 YSYEKL. Trimming cost V 1 base and J 4 bases; bases outside gene matches: 5. The CDR3 consists of 15 residues. The CDR3 protein is CASSQGDRTFYGYTF. CDR3 coding DNA: TGCGCCAGCAGCCAAGGGGACAGGACCTTCTATGGCTACACCTTC.

This chain uses TRBV2 with TRBJ2-7; 14 bases match TRBD2. V lost 6 bases, J lost 6 bases, and 13 bases stayed unmatched. The CDR3 loop spans 17 amino acids. Germline V lookup: CDR1 SNHLY, CDR2 FYNNEI. Here the CDR3 reads CASRPGLAGGREGEQYF. The CDR3 bases are TGTGCCAGCAGACCAGGACTAGCGGGGGGCCGAGAAGGCGAGCAGTACTTC.

V is TRBV18 and J is TRBJ1-4; 9 bases align to TRBD1. The CDR3 runs to 16 residues. The germline CDR1 and CDR2 sequences are KGHSH and LQKENI. The V segment lost 4 bases and the J segment 6 bases; nucleotides outside the gene matches: 9. The CDR3: CASSRPRQGVHEKLFF. For the CDR3, the DNA is TGTGCCAGCTCACGTCCCAGACAGGGGGTTCATGAAAAACTGTTTTTT. The full variable domain, completed using reference TRBV18 and TRBJ1-4, is NAGVMQNPRHLVRRRGQEARLRCSPMKGHSHVYWYRQLPEEGLKFMVYLQKENIIDESGMPKERFSAEFPKEGPSILRIQQVVRGDSAAYFCASSRPRQGVHEKLFFGSGTQLSVL.

In this sample, this clone turned up a few times. CDR3 loop: CASSEVAFTGELFF. In nucleotides, the CDR3 is TGTGCCAGCAGTGAAGTAGCTTTCACCGGGGAGCTGTTTTTT. The rearrangement joins TRBV25-1 to TRBJ2-2; no clear D. The CDR3 is made up of 14 amino acids. V was clipped by 2 bases and J by 4 bases, with 8 bases between them. Germline assignment: CDR1 MGHDK and CDR2 SYGVNS.

This clone appeared once. This chain links TRBV7-8 with TRBJ2-1, with 9 bases aligning to TRBD1. CDR3 length: 16 amino acids. V shed 1 base and J 15 bases; nucleotides not matched to a gene: 16. The germline V gene encodes CDR1 SGHVS and CDR2 FQNEAQ. CDR3: CASSLVGSSSGTGSFF. CDR3 sequence (DNA): TGTGCCAGCAGCTTAGTCGGGTCATCATCCGGGACAGGGTCGTTCTTC.

V usage is TRBV6-5 and J usage is TRBJ2-4; D gene unclear. CDR1 and CDR2 (germline): MNHEY, SVGAGI. The CDR3 extends over 12 amino acids. The V end was cut by 2 bases, the J end by 9 bases, with 8 bases between. In DNA, the CDR3 is TGTGCCAGCAGTTACCGGAGAGGCATTCAGTACTTC. Translating it yields CASSYRRGIQYF.

This chain connects TRBV2 to TRBJ2-2; 8 bases align to TRBD1. CDR3 size: 15 residues. Germline V CDR1 and CDR2: SNHLY, FYNNEI. V dropped 7 bases and J dropped 8; count of bases not matched to a gene: 12. The CDR3 reads CASTGRDRTGGELFF. The CDR3 nucleotides read TGTGCCAGCACCGGACGGGACAGGACAGGAGGGGAGCTGTTTTTT.

CDR3 coding DNA: TGTGCCAGCAGTGTATCGGGAACTGAAGCTTTCTTT. Its protein is CASSVSGTEAFF. V is TRBV25-1 and J is TRBJ1-1, with no clear D. There are 12 residues in the CDR3. CDR1 MGHDK and CDR2 SYGVNS come from the germline V gene. The V end was cut by 4 bases, the J end by 5 bases, with 8 bases between.

V gene TRBV6-5 combines with J gene TRBJ1-6; TRBD1 aligns across 7 bases. The J segment lost 17 bases and the V segment lost 5 bases, leaving 15 bases of the junction unmatched. The CDR3 runs to 14 residues. Looked up from germline, CDR1 is MNHEY and CDR2 is SVGAGI. The CDR3 coding sequence is TGTGCCAGCAGTCCAGGGACAGTGAGCCGAGGGTTCCACTTT. Its translation: CASSPGTVSRGFHF.

This chain uses TRBV30 with TRBJ1-5, with 7 bases matching TRBD1. Germline CDR1 reads GTSNPN; CDR2 reads SVGIG (reference sequence). The CDR3 loop spans 13 amino acids. J was trimmed by 6 bases and V by 0 bases; bases with no gene match: 2. The CDR3 region is CAWSVGTVQPQHF. In DNA, the CDR3 is TGTGCCTGGAGTGTAGGGACAGTTCAGCCCCAGCATTTT.

The chain is built from TRBV7-9 and TRBJ1-4; maybe TRBD1 (5 bases). The CDR3 covers 15 residues. V lost 2 bases and J 8 bases, leaving 15 bases between the germline ends. Germline V gene data show CDR1 as SEHNR and CDR2 as FQNEAQ (reference sequence). The CDR3 DNA reads as TGTGCCAGCAGCTTATATAGTCAGGGTTTCGAAAAACTGTTTTTT. Its protein product is CASSLYSQGFEKLFF.

This clone appeared a few times. This chain connects TRBV6-6 to TRBJ2-5, with D possibly being TRBD2 (5 bases). This CDR3 contains 14 residues. The germline V gene has CDR1 MNHNY and CDR2 SVGAGI (reference sequence). Trimming removed 6 bases at V and 5 bases at J, with 16 bases between. The CDR3 sequence: CASSSGGLGETQYF. The CDR3 nucleotides read TGTGCCAGCAGCAGCGGCGGCCTCGGGGAGACCCAGTACTTC.